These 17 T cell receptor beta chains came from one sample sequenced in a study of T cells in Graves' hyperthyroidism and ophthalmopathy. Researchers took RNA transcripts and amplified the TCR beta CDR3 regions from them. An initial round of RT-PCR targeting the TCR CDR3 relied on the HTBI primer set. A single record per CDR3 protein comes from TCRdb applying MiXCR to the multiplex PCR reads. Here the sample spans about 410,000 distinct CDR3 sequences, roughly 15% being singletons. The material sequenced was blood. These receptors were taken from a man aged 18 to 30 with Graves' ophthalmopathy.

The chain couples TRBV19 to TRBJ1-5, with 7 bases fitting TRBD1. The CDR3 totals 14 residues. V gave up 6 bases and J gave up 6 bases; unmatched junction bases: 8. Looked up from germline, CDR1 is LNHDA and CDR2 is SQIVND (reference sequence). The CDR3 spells CASSQGQVAQPQHF. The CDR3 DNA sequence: TGTGCCAGTAGCCAAGGACAGGTGGCTCAGCCCCAGCATTTT.

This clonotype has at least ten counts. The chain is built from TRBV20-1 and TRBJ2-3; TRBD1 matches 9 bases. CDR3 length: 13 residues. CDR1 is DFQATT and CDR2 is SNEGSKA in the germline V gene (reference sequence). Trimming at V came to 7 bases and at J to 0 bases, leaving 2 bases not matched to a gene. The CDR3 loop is CSGDRDSTDTQYF. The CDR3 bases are TGCAGTGGGGACAGGGACAGCACAGATACGCAGTATTTT.

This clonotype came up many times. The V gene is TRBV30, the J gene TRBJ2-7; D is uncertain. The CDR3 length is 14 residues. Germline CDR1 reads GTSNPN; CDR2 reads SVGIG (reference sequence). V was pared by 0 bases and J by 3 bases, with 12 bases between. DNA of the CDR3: TGTGCCTGGAGTGTATCCAGCGACCTCTACGAGCAGTACTTC. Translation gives CAWSVSSDLYEQYF.

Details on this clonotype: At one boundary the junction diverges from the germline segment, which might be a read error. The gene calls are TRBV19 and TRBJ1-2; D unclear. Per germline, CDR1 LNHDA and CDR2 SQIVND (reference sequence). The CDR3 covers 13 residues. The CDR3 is CAGSIDLLYGYTF. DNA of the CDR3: TGTGCCGGTAGTATAGATCTCCTTTATGGCTACACCTTC.

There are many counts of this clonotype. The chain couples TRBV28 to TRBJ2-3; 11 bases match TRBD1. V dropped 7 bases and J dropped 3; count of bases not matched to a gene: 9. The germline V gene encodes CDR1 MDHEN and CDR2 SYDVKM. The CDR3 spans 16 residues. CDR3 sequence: CASNVRTGGVTDTQYF. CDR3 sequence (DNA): TGTGCCAGCAACGTCCGGACAGGGGGCGTAACAGATACGCAGTATTTT.

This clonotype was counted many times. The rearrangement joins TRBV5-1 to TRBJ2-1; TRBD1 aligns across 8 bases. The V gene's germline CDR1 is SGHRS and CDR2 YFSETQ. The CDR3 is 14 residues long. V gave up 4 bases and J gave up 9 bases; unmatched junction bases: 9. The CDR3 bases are TGCGCCAGCAGCCCTGGACAGGGTTCGGGTGAGCAGTTCTTC. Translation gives CASSPGQGSGEQFF.

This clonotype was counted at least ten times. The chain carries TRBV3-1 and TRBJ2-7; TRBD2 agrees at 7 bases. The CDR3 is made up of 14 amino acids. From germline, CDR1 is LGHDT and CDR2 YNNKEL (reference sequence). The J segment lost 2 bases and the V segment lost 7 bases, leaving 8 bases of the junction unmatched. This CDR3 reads CASTRQGRAYEQYF. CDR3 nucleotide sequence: TGTGCCAGCACCCGTCAAGGGAGGGCCTACGAGCAGTACTTC.

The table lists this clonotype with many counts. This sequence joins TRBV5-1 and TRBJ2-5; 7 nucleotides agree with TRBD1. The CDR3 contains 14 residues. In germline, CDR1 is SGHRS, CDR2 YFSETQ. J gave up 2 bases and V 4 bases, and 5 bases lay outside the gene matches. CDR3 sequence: CASSTGTAQETQYF. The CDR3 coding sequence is TGCGCCAGCAGCACCGGGACAGCTCAAGAGACCCAGTACTTC.

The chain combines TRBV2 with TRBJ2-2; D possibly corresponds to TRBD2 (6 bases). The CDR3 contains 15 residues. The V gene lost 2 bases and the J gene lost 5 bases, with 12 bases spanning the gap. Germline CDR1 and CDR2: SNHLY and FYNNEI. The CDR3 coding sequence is TGTGCCAGCAGTGAACCGGGACTCGCGACCGGGGAGCTGTTTTTT. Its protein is CASSEPGLATGELFF.

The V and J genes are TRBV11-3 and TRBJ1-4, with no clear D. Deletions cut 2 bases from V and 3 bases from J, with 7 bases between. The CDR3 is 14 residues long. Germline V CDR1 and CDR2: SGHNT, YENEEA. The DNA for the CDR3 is TGTGCCAGCAGCTTATACGGATCTAATGAAAAACTGTTTTTT. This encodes CASSLYGSNEKLFF. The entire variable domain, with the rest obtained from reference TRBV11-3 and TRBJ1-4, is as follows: EAGVVQSPRYKIIEKKQPVAFWCNPISGHNTLYWYLQNLGQGPELLIRYENEEAVDDSQLPKDRFSAERLKGVDSTLKIQPAELGDSAVYLCASSLYGSNEKLFFGSGTQLSVL.

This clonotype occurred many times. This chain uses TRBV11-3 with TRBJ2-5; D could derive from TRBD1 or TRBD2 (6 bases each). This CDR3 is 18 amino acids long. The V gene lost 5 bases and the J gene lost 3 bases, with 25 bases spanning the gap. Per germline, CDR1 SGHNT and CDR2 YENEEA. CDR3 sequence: CASSPSQYGGRDKETQYF. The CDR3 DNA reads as TGTGCCAGCAGCCCGTCTCAGTATGGGGGGCGAGACAAAGAGACCCAGTACTTC.

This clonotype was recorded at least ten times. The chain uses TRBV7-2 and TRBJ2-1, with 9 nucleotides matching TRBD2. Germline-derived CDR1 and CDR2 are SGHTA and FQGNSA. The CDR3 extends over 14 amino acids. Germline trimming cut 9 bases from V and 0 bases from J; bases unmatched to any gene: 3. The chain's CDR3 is CASEAGGSYNEQFF. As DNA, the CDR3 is TGTGCCAGTGAAGCGGGGGGCTCCTACAATGAGCAGTTCTTC.

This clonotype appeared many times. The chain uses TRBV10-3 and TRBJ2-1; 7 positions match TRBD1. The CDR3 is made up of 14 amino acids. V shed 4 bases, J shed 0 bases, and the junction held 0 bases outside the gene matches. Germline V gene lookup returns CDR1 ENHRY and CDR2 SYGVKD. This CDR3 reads CAISGQGSYNEQFF. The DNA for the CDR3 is TGTGCCATCAGTGGACAGGGCTCCTACAATGAGCAGTTCTTC.

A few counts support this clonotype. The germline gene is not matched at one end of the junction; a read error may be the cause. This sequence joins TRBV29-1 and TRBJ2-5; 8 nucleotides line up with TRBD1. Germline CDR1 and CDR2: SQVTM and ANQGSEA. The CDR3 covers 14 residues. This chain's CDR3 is CNVDHWTGKETQYF. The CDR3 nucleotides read TGCAACGTTGACCATTGGACAGGGAAAGAGACCCAGTACTTC.

The CDR3 nucleotides are TGTGCCAGCAGGAAGCGGACGGATAGCTCCTACGAGCAGTACTTC. Translating it yields CASRKRTDSSYEQYF. The rearrangement uses TRBV12-3 or TRBV12-4 and TRBJ2-7, with D perhaps TRBD2 (5 bases). Between the trimmed V and J ends, which lost 6 bases and 0 bases, there was a span of 15 bases. CDR3 length: 15 residues.

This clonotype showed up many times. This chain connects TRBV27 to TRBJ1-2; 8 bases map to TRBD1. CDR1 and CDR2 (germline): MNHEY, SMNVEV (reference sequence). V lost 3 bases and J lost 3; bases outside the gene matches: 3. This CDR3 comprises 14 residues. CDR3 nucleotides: TGTGCCAGCAGTTTGACAGGGGTTGACTATGGCTACACCTTC. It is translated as CASSLTGVDYGYTF.

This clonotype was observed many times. The CDR3 sequence: CASSLEAVGSYNEQFF. The CDR3 nucleotides are TGCGCCAGCAGCTTAGAGGCAGTGGGCTCCTACAATGAGCAGTTCTTC. This chain joins TRBV5-1 and TRBJ2-1; D not certain. The V end was cut by 2 bases, the J end by 0 bases, with 12 bases between. Per the germline V gene, CDR1 is SGHRS and CDR2 is YFSETQ. This CDR3 has 16 amino acids.